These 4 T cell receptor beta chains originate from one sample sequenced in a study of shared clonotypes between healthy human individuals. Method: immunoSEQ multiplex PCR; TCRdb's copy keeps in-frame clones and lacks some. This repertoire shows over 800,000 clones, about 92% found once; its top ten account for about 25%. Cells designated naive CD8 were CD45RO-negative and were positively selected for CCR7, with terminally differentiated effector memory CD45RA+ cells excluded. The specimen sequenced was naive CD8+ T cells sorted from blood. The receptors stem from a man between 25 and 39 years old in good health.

CDR3 residues: CASSSPASYEQYF. The CDR3 coding sequence is TGTGCCAGCAGCTCCCCGGCCTCCTACGAGCAGTACTTC. V usage is TRBV5-4 and J usage is TRBJ2-7; no firm D call. Germline V CDR1 and CDR2: SGHNT, YYREEE (reference sequence). There are 13 residues in the CDR3. The V and J ends lost 3 bases and 0 bases respectively, with 7 bases between them. The full variable domain, its missing parts supplied by reference TRBV5-4 and TRBJ2-7, is ETGVTQSPTHLIKTRGQQVTLRCSSQSGHNTVSWYQQALGQGPQFIFQYYREEENGRGNFPPRFSGLQFPNYSSELNVNALELDDSALYLCASSSPASYEQYFGPGTRLTVT.

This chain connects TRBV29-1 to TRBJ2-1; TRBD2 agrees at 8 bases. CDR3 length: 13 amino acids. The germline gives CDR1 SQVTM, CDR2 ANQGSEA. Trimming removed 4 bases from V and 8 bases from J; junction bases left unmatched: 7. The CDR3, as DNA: TGCAGCGTTGCCAGCGGGAGAGTTCATGAGCAGTTCTTC. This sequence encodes CSVASGRVHEQFF.

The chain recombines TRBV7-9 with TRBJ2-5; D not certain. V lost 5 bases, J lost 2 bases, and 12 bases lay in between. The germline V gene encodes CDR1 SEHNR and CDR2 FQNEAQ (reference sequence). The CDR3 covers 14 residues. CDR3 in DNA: TGTGCCAGCAGCGGCACCGGGTCTCAAGAGACCCAGTACTTC. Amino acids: CASSGTGSQETQYF.

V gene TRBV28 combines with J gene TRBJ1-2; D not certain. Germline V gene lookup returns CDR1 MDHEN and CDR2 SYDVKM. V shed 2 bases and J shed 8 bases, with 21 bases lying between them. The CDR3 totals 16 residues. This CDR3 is CASSLGSGWRVRGYTF. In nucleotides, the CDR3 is TGTGCCAGCAGTTTAGGGTCAGGATGGAGAGTGCGGGGCTACACCTTC.